Listed here are 7 T cell receptor beta chains from one sample, sequenced in a study of molecular identifiers for immune sequencing clone quantification. TCRdb reprocessed the PCR reads via MiXCR and lists one record per CDR3 protein. This sample carries about 630,000 distinct CDR3 sequences, over 25% of them seen once, and the ten largest clones take about 0.84%. Sequenced input: naive CD8+ T cells from blood, with Jurkat cell RNA spiked in. Subset defined: FACS-sorted CD8+CD4-CCR7+CD45RA+ naive T cells. The source is a human donor in good health. Some libraries in this study had Jurkat cell RNA spiked in.

On this clonotype itself: A much larger clone sits a single nucleotide away, making a read error possible. The rearrangement links TRBV24-1 to TRBJ2-2; 7 bases fit TRBD1. This CDR3 is built from 15 residues. The V and J ends lost 5 bases and 6 bases, in that order; junction bases with no gene match: 8. CDR1 and CDR2 (germline): KGHDR, SFDVKD. The CDR3 here is CATSGRDRYAGELFF. CDR3 DNA sequence: TGTGCCACCAGTGGCCGGGACAGATACGCCGGGGAGCTGTTTTTT.

As concerns this clonotype: A much larger clone differs from this one at a single base, so this may be a read error. Written as DNA, the CDR3 is TGTGCCAGCAGCGCCCCGAGACTTGCCAATGAGCAGTTCTTC. This sequence encodes CASSAPRLANEQFF. This sequence joins TRBV9 and TRBJ2-1; D is ambiguous. The germline CDR1 and CDR2 sequences are SGDLS and YYNGEE. The CDR3 consists of 14 residues. V lost 3 bases to trimming and J lost 6 bases, with 13 bases between them.

This clonotype was counted at least ten times. This sequence joins TRBV4-3 and TRBJ2-1, with D possibly being TRBD2 (6 bases). The CDR3 extends over 15 amino acids. Trimming removed 1 base from V and 2 bases from J, with 9 bases in between. Germline lookup yields CDR1 LGHNA and CDR2 YSLEER. CDR3 region: CASSQARGPYNEQFF. DNA of the CDR3: TGCGCCAGCAGCCAAGCGCGGGGCCCCTACAATGAGCAGTTCTTC.

This clonotype has at least ten counts. CDR3 sequence reads: CASSGLSGEQFF. The DNA of the CDR3 is TGTGCCAGCAGTGGATTGTCTGGGGAGCAGTTCTTC. This rearrangement joins TRBV7-3 to TRBJ2-1, with D hard to call. The CDR3 contains 12 residues. Per the germline V gene, CDR1 is SGHTA and CDR2 is FQGTGA. V shed 6 bases and J shed 10 bases, with 13 bases lying between them.

The sample holds one count of this clonotype. This sequence joins TRBV5-4 and TRBJ1-1, with D hard to call. The V gene lost 5 bases and the J gene lost 6 bases, with 14 bases spanning the gap. Germline V lookup: CDR1 SGHNT, CDR2 YYREEE (reference sequence). The CDR3 is made up of 13 amino acids. The CDR3 coding sequence is TGTGCCAGCAGTTACGGTAGTCACGCTGAAGCTTTCTTT. Protein product: CASSYGSHAEAFF.

This clonotype has ten or more counts. This chain uses TRBV28 with TRBJ2-3; 11 bases fit TRBD2. CDR3 length equals 15 residues. With V trimmed by 6 bases and J by 1 base, 3 bases remained unmatched. The V gene's germline CDR1 is MDHEN and CDR2 SYDVKM. CDR3 loop: CASRLLAGGTDTQYF. CDR3 in DNA: TGTGCCAGCAGACTACTAGCGGGGGGCACAGATACGCAGTATTTT.

This rearrangement joins TRBV25-1 to TRBJ1-4; no reliable D call. V lost 1 base, J lost 6 bases, and 12 bases lay in between. Germline CDR1 reads MGHDK; CDR2 reads SYGVNS. The length of the CDR3 is 15 residues. CDR3 region: CASSELYRGYEKLFF. The CDR3, as DNA: TGTGCCAGCAGTGAATTATACAGAGGATATGAAAAACTGTTTTTT.